Listed here is a single T cell receptor beta chain. Its antigen is as yet unknown. These data belong to a study of CD8 T cells in Susac syndrome. The study, taken as a whole, reports: It was acknowledged by the study that relatively few individuals were included in its TCR sequencing and HLA analysis. Susac-specific public clones found in total CD8+ repertoires numbered around 16, and those in CD8+ TEMRA repertoires numbered about five.

The germline gives CDR1 MNHNY, CDR2 SVGAGI (reference sequence). This CDR3 has 16 amino acids. Trimming removed 4 bases from V and 0 bases from J, with 15 bases in between. cDNA came from roughly 0.53 to 1 ug RNA primed by random hexamers. Multiplex immunoSEQ PCR targeted 54 Vbeta and 13 Jbeta TCR beta segments. In TCRdb, the immunoSEQ multiplex PCR reads were re-called with MiXCR into one record per CDR3 protein. The sample carries 120,000 or so distinct CDR3 sequences, just under 95% recorded once. Material: CD8+ T cells from PBMCs. The receptor was derived from a human donor with Susac syndrome. The chain couples TRBV6-6 to TRBJ1-1, with TRBD1 as a possible D gene (6 bases). The CDR3 sequence: CASSSYIGGLNTEAFF. DNA for the CDR3: TGTGCCAGCAGTTCCTACATCGGGGGCTTGAACACTGAAGCTTTCTTT.